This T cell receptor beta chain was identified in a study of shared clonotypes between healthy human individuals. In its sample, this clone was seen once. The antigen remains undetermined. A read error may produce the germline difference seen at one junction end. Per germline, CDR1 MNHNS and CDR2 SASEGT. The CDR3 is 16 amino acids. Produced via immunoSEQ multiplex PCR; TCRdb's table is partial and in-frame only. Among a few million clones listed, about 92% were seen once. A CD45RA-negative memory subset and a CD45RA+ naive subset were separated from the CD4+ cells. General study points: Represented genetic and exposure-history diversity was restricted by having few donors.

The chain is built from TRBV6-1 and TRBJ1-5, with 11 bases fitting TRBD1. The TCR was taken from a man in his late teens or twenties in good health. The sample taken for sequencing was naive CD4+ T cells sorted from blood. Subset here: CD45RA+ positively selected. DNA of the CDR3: TGTGCCAGCAGAGAAGGGTCCGGGACAGGGGGTCAGCCCCAGCATTTT. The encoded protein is CASREGSGTGGQPQHF.